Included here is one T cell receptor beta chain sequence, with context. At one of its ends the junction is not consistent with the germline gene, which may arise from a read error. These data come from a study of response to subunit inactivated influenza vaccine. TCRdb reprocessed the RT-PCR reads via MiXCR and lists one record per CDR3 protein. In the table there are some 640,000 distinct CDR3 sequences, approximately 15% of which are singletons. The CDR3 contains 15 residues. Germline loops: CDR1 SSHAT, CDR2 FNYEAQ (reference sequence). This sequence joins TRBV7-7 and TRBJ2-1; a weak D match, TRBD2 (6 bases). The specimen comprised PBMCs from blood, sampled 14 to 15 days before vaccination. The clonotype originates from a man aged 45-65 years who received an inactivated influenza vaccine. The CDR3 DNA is TGTGCTAGCAGCCGACTAGTTTCCCTCCCCAATGAGCAGTTCTTC. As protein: CASSRLVSLPNEQFF. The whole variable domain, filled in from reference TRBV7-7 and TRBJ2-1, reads GAGVSQSPRYKVTKRGQDVTLRCDPISSHATLYWYQQALGQGPEFLTYFNYEAQPDKSGLPSDRFSAERPEGSISTLTIQRTEQRDSAMYRCASSRLVSLPNEQFFGPGTRLTVL.